Below are 32 T cell receptor beta chains sequenced from a single sample in a study of shared clonotypes between healthy human individuals. Profiling relied on immunoSEQ multiplex PCR, and the TCRdb table lists in-frame clones only, not all of them. Of around 980,000 clones detected, about four fifths appear once; the ten largest clones hold roughly 0.62%. The sample comprised memory CD4+ T cells from PBMCs. Documented subset: CD45RA-negative fraction. All receptors derive from a man between 18 and 29 years old in good health. Some clones in this sample may be carry-over from other donors' samples.

V gene TRBV5-4 combines with J gene TRBJ2-7; D not certain. This CDR3 comprises 15 residues. Germline CDR1 is SGHNT and CDR2 is YYREEE (reference sequence). V dropped 0 bases and J dropped 0 bases, with 10 bases sitting between them. CDR3 nucleotides: TGTGCCAGCAGCTTGGGGGGTCTCGGCTCCTACGAGCAGTACTTC. This sequence encodes CASSLGGLGSYEQYF.

The chain combines TRBV9 with TRBJ2-5; 7 nucleotides agree with TRBD1. The assigned J gene may be wrong: the sequence end matches TRBJ2-7 better. The CDR3 is 14 amino acids. Germline V gene sequence: CDR1 SGDLS, CDR2 YYNGEE. The CDR3 DNA reads TGTGCCAGCAGCGCCCGGTGGGACAGCTACGAGCAGTACTTC. This translates into CASSARWDSYEQYF.

This rearrangement joins TRBV5-4 to TRBJ1-2, with TRBD1 matching over 7 bases. J was trimmed by 2 bases and V by 2 bases; bases with no gene match: 6. The CDR3 runs to 15 residues. Germline V gives CDR1 SGHNT, CDR2 YYREEE (reference sequence). As DNA, the CDR3 is TGTGCCAGCAGCTTAGGGGGCCCTATGAACTATGGCTACACCTTC. Encoded protein: CASSLGGPMNYGYTF.

This clone appeared once. The rearrangement uses TRBV4-1 and TRBJ2-2; 7 bases align to TRBD2. Germline CDR1 is MGHRA and CDR2 is YSYEKL. The CDR3 is 15 residues long. The V and J ends lost 4 bases and 3 bases, in that order; junction bases with no gene match: 5. In DNA form, the CDR3 reads TGCGCCAGCAGCCGGGAGGGGCGCGACACCGGGGAGCTGTTTTTT. It translates to CASSREGRDTGELFF.

The chain joins TRBV7-9 to TRBJ2-6; D unclear. The CDR3 extends over 14 amino acids. V dropped 5 bases and J dropped 2 bases, with 7 bases sitting between them. The germline V gene encodes CDR1 SEHNR and CDR2 FQNEAQ (reference sequence). The CDR3: CASSPTAGANVLTF. As DNA, the CDR3 is TGTGCCAGCAGCCCAACAGCTGGGGCCAACGTCCTGACTTTC. Looking up the rest from reference TRBV7-9 and TRBJ2-6 gives the full variable domain: DTGVSQNPRHKITKRGQNVTFRCDPISEHNRLYWYRQTLGQGPEFLTYFQNEAQLEKSRLLSDRFSAERPKGSFSTLEIQRTEQGDSAMYLCASSPTAGANVLTFGAGSRLTVL.

For this clone: Within the sample, other DNA sequences also encode this same CDR3. V is TRBV28 and J is TRBJ1-5; D ambiguous. In germline, CDR1 is MDHEN, CDR2 SYDVKM. CDR3 length equals 12 residues. Trimming took off 2 bases at V and 7 bases at J, with 6 bases between the two ends. The CDR3 nucleotides read TGTGCCAGCAGTTTAAAGGGCCAGCCCCAGCATTTT. Residues: CASSLKGQPQHF.

The rearrangement links TRBV10-3 to TRBJ2-5; D is undetermined. The CDR3 contains 14 residues. Trimming pared 3 bases from V and 5 bases from J, leaving 13 bases between. Germline V gene lookup returns CDR1 ENHRY and CDR2 SYGVKD. The CDR3 DNA follows: TGTGCCATCAGTGACGCAAGGGTGGGGGAGACCCAGTACTTC. Residues: CAISDARVGETQYF.

This chain's CDR3 is CADSRGCHEQYF. In DNA form, the CDR3 reads TGTGCCGACTCCAGGGGGTGTCACGAGCAGTACTTC. V and J are TRBV11-3 and TRBJ2-7; 7 bases fit TRBD1. Trimming took 11 bases from V and 5 from J; bases not matched to a gene: 9. Per the germline V gene, CDR1 is SGHNT and CDR2 is YENEEA. This CDR3 has 12 residues.

The chain is built from TRBV7-2 and TRBJ2-7; D might be TRBD2 (5 bases). The CDR3 is 15 amino acids. V was trimmed by 4 bases and J by 0 bases, leaving 13 bases between them. The V gene's germline CDR1 is SGHTA and CDR2 FQGNSA. CDR3 sequence (DNA): TGTGCCAGCAGCTCCGCGGAGCGGAGCTCCTACGAGCAGTACTTC. It codes for CASSSAERSSYEQYF.

This chain connects TRBV5-1 to TRBJ2-3; D assignment may be TRBD1 or TRBD2 (5 bases each). Trimming took off 4 bases at V and 4 bases at J, with 10 bases between the two ends. This CDR3 is built from 13 residues. Germline V gene sequence: CDR1 SGHRS, CDR2 YFSETQ. In DNA form, the CDR3 reads TGCGCCAGCAGCCAGGGACCTCCAGATACGCAGTATTTT. Its translation is CASSQGPPDTQYF.

The sample holds one count of this clone. The chain has TRBV21-1 and TRBJ2-3; the DNA was not compared with TRBD2, the D call given in the table. TRBV21-1 is listed as a pseudogene. This CDR3 spans 18 amino acids. CDR3 DNA: TGTGCCAGCAGCCACCCGGGTAGCGGGAGTATGAGCACAGATACGCAGTATTTT. It translates to CASSHPGSGSMSTDTQYF.

This clone was observed a few times. The chain recombines TRBV7-9 with TRBJ1-2, with D maybe TRBD1 (5 bases). With 3 bases removed from V and 6 bases from J, the gap between germline ends came to 11 bases. The CDR3 contains 13 residues. CDR1 is SEHNR and CDR2 is FQNEAQ in the germline V gene (reference sequence). The CDR3 region is CASSFQGTHGYTF. Written as DNA, the CDR3 is TGTGCCAGCAGCTTTCAGGGTACGCATGGCTACACCTTC.

There are a few counts of this clone. V and J are TRBV6-6 and TRBJ1-1; TRBD1 might be the D (6 bases). CDR1 MNHNY and CDR2 SVGAGI come from the germline V gene (reference sequence). The V end was cut by 7 bases, the J end by 4 bases, with 13 bases between. The CDR3 spans 13 residues. The CDR3 bases are TGTGCCAGCACCCAGGGGTCCGGCACTGAAGCTTTCTTT. The encoded protein is CASTQGSGTEAFF.

Worth noting for this clone: A much larger clonotype is one base distant, so this may be a read error. This sample also contains other DNA sequences that code for the same CDR3. This rearrangement joins TRBV5-4 to TRBJ1-1; no clear D. Trimming stripped 1 base from V and 2 bases from J, with 6 bases between. Per the germline V gene, CDR1 is SGHNT and CDR2 is YYREEE (reference sequence). The CDR3 contains 13 residues. For the CDR3, the DNA is TGTGCCAGCAGCTTGAGGCCCAACACTGAAGCTTTCTTT. It yields the protein CASSLRPNTEAFF.

As to this clone: Other DNA sequences from this sample encode an identical CDR3 as well. The V call is TRBV6-6, the J call TRBJ1-2; D remains ambiguous. Trimming shortened V by 2 bases and J by 2 bases, and 3 bases separated the two germline ends. CDR3 length equals 12 residues. Germline V lookup: CDR1 MNHNY, CDR2 SVGAGI (reference sequence). The CDR3 reads CASSYVNYGYTF. CDR3 DNA sequence: TGTGCCAGCAGTTACGTAAACTATGGCTACACCTTC.

There are a few counts of this clone. The chain couples TRBV5-1 to TRBJ2-2, with D perhaps TRBD1 (5 bases). Germline-derived CDR1 and CDR2 are SGHRS and YFSETQ. Trimming shortened V by 1 base and J by 3 bases, and 10 bases separated the two germline ends. There are 15 residues in the CDR3. The chain's CDR3 is CASSLMSRDTGELFF. The CDR3 DNA follows: TGCGCCAGCAGCTTGATGTCCAGGGACACCGGGGAGCTGTTTTTT. The full variable domain, in which reference TRBV5-1 and TRBJ2-2 provide the parts outside the CDR3, is KAGVTQTPRYLIKTRGQQVTLSCSPISGHRSVSWYQQTPGQGLQFLFEYFSETQRNKGNFPGRFSGRQFSNSRSEMNVSTLELGDSALYLCASSLMSRDTGELFFGEGSRLTVL.

The CDR3 DNA sequence: TGTGCCTGGAGTGTACGGGGGACTAGCGGGAAGGTCCCCTACAATGAGCAGTTCTTC. Its translation is CAWSVRGTSGKVPYNEQFF. The genes are TRBV30 and TRBJ2-1; 13 nucleotides agree with TRBD2. Unmatched junction bases numbered 10, after V lost 0 bases and J lost 2 bases. CDR1 is GTSNPN, CDR2 SVGIG, per germline (reference sequence). This CDR3 has 19 amino acids.

This clone was seen just once. Other DNA sequences in this specimen translate into the identical CDR3. This rearrangement joins TRBV2 to TRBJ1-2, with 11 bases aligning to TRBD1. Per the germline V gene, CDR1 is SNHLY and CDR2 is FYNNEI. V lost 6 bases to trimming and J lost 4 bases; unmatched junction nucleotides: 1. The CDR3 has 13 amino acids. The DNA of the CDR3 is TGTGCCAGCAGAGGGACAGGGGGCTATGGCTACACCTTC. Translation gives CASRGTGGYGYTF.

This sequence joins TRBV5-4 and TRBJ1-1, with 7 nucleotides matching TRBD1. Germline lookup yields CDR1 SGHNT and CDR2 YYREEE (reference sequence). The CDR3 loop spans 15 amino acids. V lost 3 bases, J lost 1 base, and 6 bases stayed unmatched. In nucleotides, the CDR3 is TGTGCCAGCAGCTCGGGGGGACAGAAGAACACTGAAGCTTTCTTT. Translation: CASSSGGQKNTEAFF.

The gene calls are TRBV5-1 and TRBJ1-4; D is ambiguous. From germline, CDR1 is SGHRS and CDR2 YFSETQ. Trimming shortened V by 0 bases and J by 1 base, and 10 bases separated the two germline ends. The CDR3 spans 16 residues. CDR3 loop: CASSLEVGRTNEKLFF. As DNA, the CDR3 is TGCGCCAGCAGCTTGGAGGTCGGTAGAACTAATGAAAAACTGTTTTTT.

This clone has a single count. The V gene is TRBV30, the J gene TRBJ2-7; D is possibly TRBD2 (5 bases). Germline V gene lookup returns CDR1 GTSNPN and CDR2 SVGIG (reference sequence). CDR3 length: 13 amino acids. V lost 4 bases, J lost 0 bases, and 10 bases lay in between. The CDR3: CAWTPGFSYEQYF. The CDR3 coding sequence is TGTGCCTGGACCCCGGGATTCTCCTACGAGCAGTACTTC.

The chain combines TRBV27 with TRBJ2-1; D might be TRBD1 (5 bases). CDR1 MNHEY and CDR2 SMNVEV come from the germline V gene (reference sequence). Deletions cut 0 bases from V and 3 bases from J, with 15 bases between. The CDR3 has 17 amino acids. CDR3 sequence (DNA): TGTGCCAGCAGTTTATCGAGACAGACGACGCTCTACAATGAGCAGTTCTTC. This encodes CASSLSRQTTLYNEQFF.

The rearrangement uses TRBV19 and TRBJ2-1; D unresolved. The V gene lost 6 bases and the J gene lost 4 bases, with 10 bases spanning the gap. The germline V gene encodes CDR1 LNHDA and CDR2 SQIVND (reference sequence). The CDR3 spans 13 residues. The CDR3 loop reads CASSGQKYNEQFF. CDR3 coding DNA: TGTGCCAGTAGCGGTCAAAAGTACAATGAGCAGTTCTTC.

The chain recombines TRBV18 with TRBJ2-5; possibly TRBD2 for D (5 bases). The V end was cut by 6 bases, the J end by 5 bases, with 16 bases between. Germline V gives CDR1 KGHSH, CDR2 LQKENI. CDR3 size: 14 residues. This CDR3 is CASSPSGSWETQYF. CDR3 in DNA: TGTGCCAGCTCCCCGAGCGGCAGTTGGGAGACCCAGTACTTC.

This clone was seen at least ten times. The J gene is TRBJ1-5, the V gene TRBV7-2; D is uncertain. The CDR3 runs to 15 residues. V shed 5 bases and J shed 4 bases, with 15 bases lying between them. In germline, CDR1 is SGHTA, CDR2 FQGNSA. As DNA, the CDR3 is TGTGCCAGCAGCGCCGACTCCTATGGGAATCAGCCCCAGCATTTT. Its translation is CASSADSYGNQPQHF.

This rearrangement joins TRBV30 to TRBJ1-2; D remains unclear. V lost 1 base to trimming and J lost 2 bases, with 14 bases between them. Germline CDR1 GTSNPN, CDR2 SVGIG (reference sequence). The CDR3 extends over 15 amino acids. DNA of the CDR3: TGTGCCTGGAGTGGAAGGGAGCAAGGCAACTATGGCTACACCTTC. The encoded protein is CAWSGREQGNYGYTF.

The V and J genes are TRBV27 and TRBJ2-7; D is perhaps TRBD2 (6 bases). The CDR3 sequence is 15 residues long. Trimming shortened V by 5 bases and J by 6 bases, and 20 bases separated the two germline ends. Germline V gene lookup returns CDR1 MNHEY and CDR2 SMNVEV (reference sequence). CDR3: CASSPPAGTGSEQYF. The CDR3 DNA is TGTGCCAGCAGTCCCCCCGCAGGGACCGGGAGCGAGCAGTACTTC.

The CDR3 DNA reads as TGTGCCTGGAGGCTACTATCCAGGGAGCAGTACTTC. It codes for CAWRLLSREQYF. V gene TRBV30 combines with J gene TRBJ2-7; D unclear. V gave up 3 bases and J gave up 7 bases, with 13 bases separating them. Germline CDR1 is GTSNPN and CDR2 is SVGIG (reference sequence). The length of the CDR3 is 12 residues.

The chain recombines TRBV2 with TRBJ1-5; 7 bases map to TRBD1. CDR1 and CDR2 from the germline V gene are SNHLY and FYNNEI. This CDR3 comprises 15 residues. With V trimmed by 5 bases and J by 5 bases, 9 bases remained unmatched. CDR3 residues: CASSREQGKDQPQHF. CDR3 bases: TGTGCCAGCAGTCGGGAACAGGGGAAGGATCAGCCCCAGCATTTT.

This sequence joins TRBV11-2 and TRBJ2-5; D is perhaps TRBD1 (6 bases). This CDR3 has 14 residues. Germline CDR1 and CDR2: SGHAT and FQNNGV. Trimming removed 2 bases at V and 4 bases at J, with 11 bases between. The CDR3 loop is CASSLFRGGETQYF. The CDR3, as DNA: TGTGCCAGCAGCTTATTTAGAGGGGGAGAGACCCAGTACTTC.

The rearrangement uses TRBV29-1 and TRBJ2-4; no reliable D call. Germline loops: CDR1 SQVTM, CDR2 ANQGSEA. With 5 bases removed from V and 7 bases from J, the gap between germline ends came to 12 bases. This CDR3 contains 12 residues. CDR3 sequence reads: CSVLDLVNIQYF. CDR3 sequence (DNA): TGCAGCGTTCTGGATCTAGTGAACATTCAGTACTTC.

The V and J genes are TRBV29-1 and TRBJ2-3, with a possible D match to TRBD2 (6 bases). Germline CDR1 SQVTM, CDR2 ANQGSEA. Deletions cut 3 bases from V and 6 bases from J, with 16 bases between. The CDR3 spans 14 residues. CDR3 amino acids: CSVDPRGAKDTQYF. The DNA for the CDR3 is TGCAGCGTTGATCCGCGGGGCGCAAAGGATACGCAGTATTTT.